Following are 18 T cell receptor beta chains from one sample sequenced in a study of cytomegalovirus exposure and HLA in healthy donors. Assay used: immunoSEQ multiplex PCR; TCRdb lists only in-frame clones, some missing. The sample has around 180,000 clones, 86% seen once. Specimen: PBMCs. All receptors derive from a woman aged 18-30 years in good health and CMV-seronegative.

This chain connects TRBV2 to TRBJ2-3; 9 bases are a match to TRBD1. The CDR3 covers 15 residues. The J segment lost 3 bases and the V segment lost 2 bases, leaving 3 bases of the junction unmatched. Germline lookup yields CDR1 SNHLY and CDR2 FYNNEI. This chain's CDR3 is CASSEQDRGTDTQYF. CDR3 DNA: TGTGCCAGCAGTGAACAGGACAGGGGAACAGATACGCAGTATTTT.

The chain couples TRBV2 to TRBJ1-1; D is ambiguous. The germline V gene encodes CDR1 SNHLY and CDR2 FYNNEI. Trimming shortened V by 7 bases and J by 8 bases, and 17 bases separated the two germline ends. The length of the CDR3 is 13 residues. CDR3 region: CASNKDYNPEAFF. In nucleotides, the CDR3 is TGTGCCAGCAACAAGGACTACAACCCCGAAGCTTTCTTT.

The J gene is TRBJ2-6, the V gene TRBV19, with D unclear. The CDR3 sequence is 16 residues long. V was trimmed by 7 bases and J by 2 bases, leaving 15 bases between them. Germline V CDR1 and CDR2: LNHDA, SQIVND (reference sequence). The CDR3 here is CASIDERFTGANVLTF. The CDR3, as DNA: TGTGCCAGTATCGATGAGAGGTTCACTGGGGCCAACGTCCTGACTTTC. Full variable domain (missing parts from reference TRBV19 and TRBJ2-6): DGGITQSPKYLFRKEGQNVTLSCEQNLNHDAMYWYRQDPGQGLRLIYYSQIVNDFQKGDIAEGYSVSREKKESFPLTVTSAQKNPTAFYLCASIDERFTGANVLTFGAGSRLTVL.

The chain uses TRBV6-1 and TRBJ1-5, with 10 bases aligning to TRBD1. The V and J ends lost 0 bases and 7 bases, in that order; junction bases with no gene match: 3. The germline V gene encodes CDR1 MNHNS and CDR2 SASEGT. CDR3 length equals 15 residues. Here the CDR3 reads CASSEAGTGAQPQHF. For the CDR3, the DNA is TGTGCCAGCAGTGAAGCCGGGACAGGGGCGCAGCCCCAGCATTTT.

The J gene is TRBJ1-1, the V gene TRBV20-1; D not resolved. The V and J ends lost 6 bases and 10 bases respectively, with 15 bases between them. CDR3 length equals 11 residues. Germline V gene lookup returns CDR1 DFQATT and CDR2 SNEGSKA (reference sequence). CDR3 in DNA: TGCAGTGCCTCGGGTTCCCCGGGAGCTTTCTTT. Translating it yields CSASGSPGAFF.

The rearrangement joins TRBV29-1 to TRBJ2-5, with TRBD2 identical over 12 bases. This CDR3 contains 15 residues. The trim removed 3 bases at V and 4 bases at J, leaving 6 bases unmatched. CDR1 SQVTM and CDR2 ANQGSEA come from the germline V gene. CDR3 loop: CSVDLAGGPLETQYF. The DNA of the CDR3 is TGCAGCGTTGACCTAGCGGGAGGGCCTCTAGAGACCCAGTACTTC. The full variable domain, completed using reference TRBV29-1 and TRBJ2-5, is SAVISQKPSRDICQRGTSLTIQCQVDSQVTMMFWYRQQPGQSLTLIATANQGSEATYESGFVIDKFPISRPNLTFSTLTVSNMSPEDSSIYLCSVDLAGGPLETQYFGPGTRLLVL.

CDR3: CASSLSPEDPYEQYF. CDR3 nucleotide sequence: TGTGCCAGCAGCTTATCCCCGGAGGATCCGTACGAGCAGTACTTC. The chain carries TRBV7-2 and TRBJ2-7; maybe TRBD2 (5 bases). CDR3 size: 15 residues. Germline assignment: CDR1 SGHTA and CDR2 FQGNSA. The V end lost 2 bases, the J end lost 4 bases, and 15 bases lay between the germline ends.

The J gene is TRBJ2-1, the V gene TRBV25-1; D ambiguous. Germline V gene lookup returns CDR1 MGHDK and CDR2 SYGVNS. CDR3 length: 15 amino acids. Trimming left V 2 bases short and J 0 bases short, with 8 bases between. The CDR3 coding sequence is TGTGCCAGCAGTGAAAGTAGGAGCTCCTACAATGAGCAGTTCTTC. Translation: CASSESRSSYNEQFF. The whole variable domain, filled in from reference TRBV25-1 and TRBJ2-1, reads EADIYQTPRYLVIGTGKKITLECSQTMGHDKMYWYQQDPGMELHLIHYSYGVNSTEKGDLSSESTVSRIRTEHFPLTLESARPSHTSQYLCASSESRSSYNEQFFGPGTRLTVL.

The genes are TRBV18 and TRBJ1-1; TRBD1 might be the D (5 bases). CDR1 is KGHSH, CDR2 LQKENI, per germline. The length of the CDR3 is 13 residues. V shed 4 bases and J shed 2 bases, with 8 bases lying between them. The CDR3 DNA is TGTGCCAGCTCACGACAGTCAAACACTGAAGCTTTCTTT. Translation: CASSRQSNTEAFF. Full variable domain (remainder filled in from reference TRBV18 and TRBJ1-1): NAGVMQNPRHLVRRRGQEARLRCSPMKGHSHVYWYRQLPEEGLKFMVYLQKENIIDESGMPKERFSAEFPKEGPSILRIQQVVRGDSAAYFCASSRQSNTEAFFGQGTRLTVV.

This sequence joins TRBV6-5 and TRBJ1-4; weak D call: TRBD1 (6 bases). This CDR3 is 16 amino acids long. The germline gives CDR1 MNHEY, CDR2 SVGAGI. V was pared by 2 bases and J by 0 bases, with 10 bases between. This CDR3 is CASSYRRQATNEKLFF. In DNA, the CDR3 is TGTGCCAGCAGTTACCGGAGACAGGCAACTAATGAAAAACTGTTTTTT.

With regard to this clone: This sample includes further DNA sequences coding for the same CDR3. V is TRBV18 and J is TRBJ2-2; D gene uncertain. The CDR3 has 13 residues. Trimming took 3 bases from V and 4 from J, leaving 6 bases between them. CDR1 and CDR2 (germline): KGHSH, LQKENI. CDR3 in DNA: TGTGCCAGCTCACCGACAAGCACCGGGGAGCTGTTTTTT. Translation: CASSPTSTGELFF.

This clone was detected many times. The gene calls are TRBV5-1 and TRBJ1-2; 8 nucleotides align to TRBD1. Germline CDR1 is SGHRS and CDR2 is YFSETQ. The CDR3 has 16 amino acids. V shed 0 bases and J 2 bases; nucleotides not matched to a gene: 6. CDR3 nucleotides: TGCGCCAGCAGCTTGGCCGCAGGGGGCGCAAACTATGGCTACACCTTC. Protein sequence: CASSLAAGGANYGYTF. Filled out from reference TRBV5-1 and TRBJ1-2, the complete variable domain reads KAGVTQTPRYLIKTRGQQVTLSCSPISGHRSVSWYQQTPGQGLQFLFEYFSETQRNKGNFPGRFSGRQFSNSRSEMNVSTLELGDSALYLCASSLAAGGANYGYTFGSGTRLTVV.

The chain couples TRBV19 to TRBJ2-2, with a weak D call TRBD1 (5 bases). Trimming left V 7 bases short and J 2 bases short, with 14 bases between. The CDR3 extends over 15 amino acids. Germline V lookup: CDR1 LNHDA, CDR2 SQIVND (reference sequence). The CDR3 loop is CASTAVQGNTGELFF. CDR3 in DNA: TGTGCCAGTACGGCGGTGCAGGGCAACACCGGGGAGCTGTTTTTT.

The rearrangement joins TRBV11-1 to TRBJ2-1; 9 nucleotides line up with TRBD2. Germline V lookup: CDR1 SGHAT, CDR2 FQDESV (reference sequence). V lost 0 bases and J lost 0; bases outside the gene matches: 6. CDR3 length: 18 residues. CDR3 residues: CASSLARLAVSSYNEQFF. CDR3 DNA sequence: TGTGCCAGCAGCTTAGCCAGACTAGCGGTTTCCTCCTACAATGAGCAGTTCTTC.

The table lists this clone with a count of one. V and J are TRBV6-5 and TRBJ2-1; a possible D gene is TRBD1 (6 bases). The CDR3 spans 15 residues. Trimming pared 7 bases from V and 4 bases from J, leaving 17 bases between. Germline V lookup: CDR1 MNHEY, CDR2 SVGAGI. The CDR3 DNA reads TGTGCCAGCACTCTGGTAGCAGGGGTATACAATGAGCAGTTCTTC. Its translation is CASTLVAGVYNEQFF.

V usage is TRBV7-6 and J usage is TRBJ2-4, with 8 bases matching TRBD2. Unmatched junction bases numbered 9, after V lost 5 bases and J lost 6 bases. Germline V gene lookup returns CDR1 SGHVS and CDR2 FNYEAQ. The CDR3 has 15 residues. The CDR3 is CASSLVSGGGNIQYF. The CDR3 bases are TGTGCCAGCAGCCTAGTCAGCGGGGGCGGAAACATTCAGTACTTC.

The rearrangement links TRBV6-5 to TRBJ2-7; D is possibly TRBD1 (6 bases). This CDR3 is built from 15 residues. The germline gives CDR1 MNHEY, CDR2 SVGAGI. The DNA for the CDR3 is TGTGTCTCCAGGGGCCAAACGGGGCGCTCCTACGAGCAGTACTTC. Translated, it gives CVSRGQTGRSYEQYF.

The chain uses TRBV25-1 and TRBJ2-5; 9 bases agree with TRBD1. The CDR3 loop spans 15 amino acids. CDR1 and CDR2 from the germline V gene are MGHDK and SYGVNS. The junction had 6 bases not matched to a gene; V was cut back by 7 bases and J by 0 bases. The CDR3 bases are TGTGCCAGCATCGGGGACAGGGCAAACCAAGAGACCCAGTACTTC. Translated, it gives CASIGDRANQETQYF.